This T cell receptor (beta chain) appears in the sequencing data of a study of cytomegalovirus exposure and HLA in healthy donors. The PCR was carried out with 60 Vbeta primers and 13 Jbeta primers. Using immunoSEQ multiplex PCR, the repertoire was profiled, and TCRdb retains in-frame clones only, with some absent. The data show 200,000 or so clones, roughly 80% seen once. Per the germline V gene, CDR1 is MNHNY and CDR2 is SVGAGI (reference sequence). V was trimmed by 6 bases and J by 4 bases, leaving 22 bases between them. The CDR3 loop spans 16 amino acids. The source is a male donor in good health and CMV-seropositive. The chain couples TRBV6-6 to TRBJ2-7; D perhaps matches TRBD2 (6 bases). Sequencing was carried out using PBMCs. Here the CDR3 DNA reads TGTGCCAGCAGCATGGTGGGAGGCCCGACAGCTTACGAGCAGTACTTC. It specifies CASSMVGGPTAYEQYF.